This is a list of T cell receptor beta chains from one sample in a study of blood T cell repertoires in COVID-19. Sequencing used immunoSEQ multiplex PCR; TCRdb keeps in-frame clones, though not all of them. The repertoire holds around 250,000 clones, with around 90% as singletons. Sequences were obtained from PBMCs or T cells enriched from blood (not recorded which). These TCRs come from a woman aged 45-59 years who had recovered from COVID-19. The CDR3 runs from the conserved cysteine through the conserved F or W. The D gene is left open where the match is weak.

D: NA
V: TRBV6-6
J: TRBJ2-3
CDR3: CASRSRLNTQYF
DNA: TGTGCCAGCAGAAGCAGGTTGAATACGCAGTATTTT

D: NA
V: TRBV29-1
J: TRBJ2-1
CDR3: CSVVGRHYNEQFF
DNA: TGCAGCGTTGTCGGCAGACACTACAATGAGCAGTTCTTC

D: TRBD1
V: TRBV5-4
J: TRBJ2-5
CDR3: CASSLGTAQETQYF
DNA: TGTGCCAGCAGCTTAGGGACAGCCCAAGAGACCCAGTACTTC

D: NA
V: TRBV24-1
J: TRBJ2-1
CDR3: CATRANSLSYNEQFF
DNA: TGTGCCACCAGAGCAAATAGTCTTTCCTACAATGAGCAGTTCTTC

D: NA
V: TRBV28
J: TRBJ1-5
CDR3: CASGLAGEATGQPQHF
DNA: TGTGCCAGCGGACTTGCGGGGGAGGCGACGGGTCAGCCCCAGCATTTT

D: TRBD1
V: TRBV19
J: TRBJ1-5
CDR3: CASTYRGGNQPQHF
DNA: TGTGCCAGCACCTACAGGGGTGGCAATCAGCCCCAGCATTTT

D: NA
V: TRBV25-1
J: TRBJ1-1
CDR3: CASNGQFNTEAFF
DNA: TGTGCCAGCAACGGACAGTTTAACACTGAAGCTTTCTTT

D: TRBD1
V: TRBV7-9
J: TRBJ2-2
CDR3: CASSLGGTGKNTGELFF
DNA: TGTGCCAGCAGCTTAGGGGGGACAGGGAAGAACACCGGGGAGCTGTTTTTT

D: NA
V: TRBV7-9
J: TRBJ2-5
CDR3: CASSLLLDQETQYF
DNA: TGTGCCAGCAGCTTACTCCTAGACCAAGAGACCCAGTACTTC

D: NA
V: TRBV28
J: TRBJ1-5
CDR3: CATRVGNQPQHF
DNA: TGTGCCACCCGCGTGGGCAATCAGCCCCAGCATTTT

D: NA
V: TRBV5-8
J: TRBJ2-1
CDR3: CASIRTRLVHEQFF
DNA: TGTGCCAGCATTCGGACTCGCCTAGTCCATGAGCAGTTCTTC